This T cell receptor (beta chain) was identified during a study of cytotoxic CD8 clonotypes in ibrutinib-treated CLL. Sequenced by immunoSEQ multiplex PCR; TCRdb stores in-frame clones only, minus some. The repertoire holds around 300,000 clones, approximately 80% seen once, with 6.7% in the top ten. Regarding the study as a whole: Sampling of sustained-remission and progressing patients occurred at differing times.

A remark on this clone: Its antigen is unidentified.

This sample comprised PBMCs, obtained before ibrutinib treatment. The TCR was taken from a human donor with chronic lymphocytic leukemia.

The DNA of the CDR3 is TGTGCCATCACCGCGGGGATTATGAACACTGAAGCTTTCTTT. It specifies CAITAGIMNTEAFF. V and J are TRBV10-3 and TRBJ1-1; D gene unclear. Trimming cost V 7 bases and J 0 bases, with 12 bases left between them. CDR3 length equals 14 residues. Germline-derived CDR1 and CDR2 are ENHRY and SYGVKD.